The 5 T cell receptor beta chains below all came from one sample that was sequenced in a study of blood T cell repertoires in COVID-19. This table comes from immunoSEQ multiplex PCR, and its TCRdb copy is limited to in-frame clones, with some not included. Of more than 200,000 clones in the sample, roughly 88% were seen once. The sequenced sample consisted of peripheral blood. The receptors were gathered from a human donor in a cohort sampled during active COVID-19.

The chain links TRBV2 to TRBJ1-5; TRBD1 matches 9 bases. In germline, CDR1 is SNHLY, CDR2 FYNNEI. Losses at the gene ends were 8 bases for V and 3 bases for J; bases not matched to a gene: 11. The CDR3 totals 16 residues. The CDR3 DNA is TGTGCCAGCGCAGACAGGGGGGCCCCGAACAATCAGCCCCAGCATTTT. Translated, it gives CASADRGAPNNQPQHF.

This clone was counted a few times. The rearrangement uses TRBV6-6 and TRBJ1-5; the match to TRBD1 covers 9 bases. This CDR3 has 16 amino acids. Germline values: CDR1 MNHNY, CDR2 SVGAGI (reference sequence). Germline trimming cut 5 bases from V and 4 bases from J; bases unmatched to any gene: 9. CDR3 loop: CASSTPTGGANQPQHF. CDR3 in DNA: TGTGCCAGCAGTACCCCGACAGGGGGGGCAAATCAGCCCCAGCATTTT.

This chain joins TRBV11-2 and TRBJ1-2; perhaps TRBD1 as D (5 bases). V lost 1 base and J lost 4, with 13 bases in between. This CDR3 has 15 amino acids. Germline V CDR1 and CDR2: SGHAT, FQNNGV. CDR3 bases: TGTGCCAGCAGCTTAGGGTTGGGGGGAGGCTATGGCTACACCTTC. This codes for CASSLGLGGGYGYTF.

The chain combines TRBV27 with TRBJ1-1; D perhaps matches TRBD1 (6 bases). CDR1 is MNHEY and CDR2 is SMNVEV in the germline V gene (reference sequence). The CDR3 is 15 amino acids. With 2 bases removed from V and 6 bases from J, the gap between germline ends came to 16 bases. The CDR3 DNA is TGTGCCAGCAGTTTACGGACAGCGGGGATCCCTGAAGCTTTCTTT. It codes for CASSLRTAGIPEAFF.

The CDR3 DNA is TGTGCCAGCTCACCTCAGATAAACACTGAAGCTTTCTTT. Translation: CASSPQINTEAFF. The chain joins TRBV18 to TRBJ1-1; D unresolved. This CDR3 contains 13 residues. Trimming took off 3 bases at V and 2 bases at J, with 7 bases between the two ends. Germline V gene data show CDR1 as KGHSH and CDR2 as LQKENI.